This is a list of T cell receptor beta chains from one sample in a study of CD8+ T cells in alopecia areata. Clones were sequenced by immunoSEQ multiplex PCR, and TCRdb holds only the in-frame ones, with some missing. The table has 150,000 to 200,000 clones, 67% seen once. Sequences were derived from CD8+ T cells sorted from blood, sampled at week 0. The receptor set was obtained from a human donor with alopecia areata. Each CDR3 is given with its conserved first and last residue. Expanded clones are given a class, and other clones once, few, many or no size at all.

clone_size	j_call	v_call	cdr3_aa
few	TRBJ1-2	TRBV29-1	CSVEDPTRGYGYTF
.	TRBJ2-7	TRBV7-9	CASSTGLQQYF
.	TRBJ2-3	TRBV5-1	CASSQASTDTQYF
.	TRBJ1-2	TRBV14	CASSQEIGTSYGYTF
.	TRBJ2-7	TRBV4-2	CASSQLSQGTVYEQYF
.	TRBJ2-2	TRBV25-1	CASIWGGELFF
.	TRBJ1-5	TRBV12-5	CASGLVGGNQPQHF
.	TRBJ1-1	TRBV5-1	CASSLPGLGNTEAFF
.	TRBJ2-3	TRBV7-6	CASSLGTTDTQYF
.	TRBJ1-1	TRBV20-1	CSAPLNGEAFF
.	TRBJ1-5	TRBV2	CASYDGLNQPQHF
.	TRBJ2-1	TRBV7-9	CASSQTQGDSYNEQFF
.	TRBJ2-3	TRBV27	CASSFFPDRFTDTQYF
.	TRBJ2-4	TRBV4-1	CASSQEGGTHNIQYF
.	TRBJ2-1	TRBV30	CAWSVRTLSYNEQFF
.	TRBJ2-7	TRBV6-5	CASSFGDSYEQYF
few	TRBJ2-7	TRBV29-1	CSVVAGGTYEQYF
once	TRBJ2-3	TRBV9	CASSVGGSSTDTQYF
once	TRBJ2-3	TRBV27	CASSFGNLAASTDTQYF
.	TRBJ2-4	TRBV5-1	CASSLAGRNALNIQYF